This T cell receptor (beta chain) was found in a study of blood T cells in healthy people across ages. Points from the study as a whole: Naive T cell percentage showed a strong correlation with TCR beta diversity.

As to this clonotype: Its specificity is not known.

The use of a sample-barcoded 5' primer and a J-beta primer mix characterized a second PCR of about 7 to 12 cycles. Researchers report that each sample yielded at least 2.5 million CDR3-containing paired-end reads. TCRdb independently ran MiXCR on the 5' RACE reads; one entry per CDR3 protein. The profile shows approximately 800,000 distinct CDR3 sequences, under 40% of them singletons. Sequencing was carried out using blood. This sequence originates from a man between 18 and 29 years old in good health.

CDR3 residues: CAISEGFDEQYF. The CDR3 DNA reads TGTGCCATCAGTGAAGGATTTGACGAGCAGTACTTC. The V call is TRBV10-3, the J call TRBJ2-7; D uncertain. V lost 3 bases and J 5 bases, leaving 8 bases between the germline ends. Looked up from germline, CDR1 is ENHRY and CDR2 is SYGVKD. The CDR3 is made up of 12 amino acids.